The 11 T cell receptor beta chains reported below all come from one sample, sequenced in a study of cytomegalovirus exposure and HLA in healthy donors. The assay was immunoSEQ multiplex PCR, and TCRdb's table has in-frame clones only and misses some. The profile shows 90,000 to 150,000 clones, about 85% of them singletons. Sequencing was carried out using PBMCs. The receptors originated from a woman in her thirties in good health and CMV-seronegative.

This chain joins TRBV6-5 and TRBJ2-7, with 9 bases aligning to TRBD2. With 1 base clipped from V and 3 bases from J, the junction kept 1 base outside the gene matches. Per germline, CDR1 MNHEY and CDR2 SVGAGI. This CDR3 has 14 residues. CDR3 sequence: CASSYLRGGYEQYF. Written as DNA, the CDR3 is TGTGCCAGCAGTTACTTGCGGGGGGGCTACGAGCAGTACTTC.

The chain joins TRBV5-6 to TRBJ1-5; D perhaps matches TRBD1 (5 bases). The germline V and J ends were trimmed by 1 base and 5 bases, with 13 bases remaining between them. Germline CDR1 SGHDT, CDR2 YYEEEE. This CDR3 is 15 amino acids long. This CDR3 is CASSLTGSGYQPQHF. CDR3 sequence (DNA): TGTGCCAGCAGCTTGACAGGTTCAGGGTATCAGCCCCAGCATTTT.

CDR3 nucleotide sequence: TGTGCCAGCAGTGCTAGCGGGGGTAGCTCCTACAATGAGCAGTTCTTC. It specifies CASSASGGSSYNEQFF. The rearrangement joins TRBV7-2 to TRBJ2-1, with TRBD2 matching over 10 bases. Germline lookup yields CDR1 SGHTA and CDR2 FQGNSA. J gave up 0 bases and V 6 bases, and 5 bases lay outside the gene matches. The CDR3 covers 16 residues. The full variable domain, its missing parts supplied by reference TRBV7-2 and TRBJ2-1, is GAGVSQSPSNKVTEKGKDVELRCDPISGHTALYWYRQSLGQGLEFLIYFQGNSAPDKSGLPSDRFSAERTGGSVSTLTIQRTQQEDSAVYLCASSASGGSSYNEQFFGPGTRLTVL.

The chain has TRBV7-2 and TRBJ2-1; TRBD1 matches at 7 bases. This CDR3 spans 15 amino acids. V was clipped by 1 base and J by 7 bases; unmatched bases: 7. CDR1 is SGHTA, CDR2 FQGNSA, per germline. The CDR3 is CASSLGGRQGNEQFF. The CDR3 DNA follows: TGTGCCAGCAGCTTAGGGGGAAGACAGGGTAATGAGCAGTTCTTC.

As for this clone: Other DNA sequences in the same sample also yield this CDR3. V and J are TRBV2 and TRBJ1-2; no clear D. V lost 2 bases to trimming and J lost 2 bases, with 15 bases between them. Per germline, CDR1 SNHLY and CDR2 FYNNEI. The CDR3 totals 16 residues. CDR3: CASSEFFPERNYGYTF. The CDR3 DNA reads TGTGCCAGCAGTGAATTCTTCCCCGAGCGGAACTATGGCTACACCTTC. Together with reference TRBV2 and TRBJ1-2, the CDR3 gives the full variable domain: EPEVTQTPSHQVTQMGQEVILRCVPISNHLYFYWYRQILGQKVEFLVSFYNNEISEKSEIFDDQFSVERPDGSNFTLKIRSTKLEDSAMYFCASSEFFPERNYGYTFGSGTRLTVV.

The V call is TRBV10-3, the J call TRBJ1-6, with D uncertain. CDR1 ENHRY and CDR2 SYGVKD come from the germline V gene. This CDR3 is built from 16 residues. The V end was cut by 0 bases, the J end by 7 bases, with 13 bases between. The CDR3 region has the DNA TGTGCCATCAGTGAGTCGATCCCAGGCGCAAATTCACCCCTCCACTTT. Its protein is CAISESIPGANSPLHF.

This clone was observed a few times. The V and J genes are TRBV19 and TRBJ1-1; no definite D call. The CDR3 runs to 13 residues. Germline V gene sequence: CDR1 LNHDA, CDR2 SQIVND (reference sequence). V dropped 3 bases and J dropped 4 bases, with 9 bases sitting between them. The CDR3 DNA sequence: TGTGCCAGTAGTATTGTGAGGAGCACTGAAGCTTTCTTT. It yields the protein CASSIVRSTEAFF.

This clone appeared a few times. The CDR3 DNA follows: TGTGCCAGCAGTTACTCGAATCAGGGTCATTCACCCCTCCACTTT. This gives the protein CASSYSNQGHSPLHF. The V call is TRBV6-5, the J call TRBJ1-6, with D perhaps matching TRBD1 (5 bases). Germline assignment: CDR1 MNHEY and CDR2 SVGAGI. The V and J ends lost 0 bases and 8 bases respectively, with 11 bases between them. CDR3 length equals 15 residues.

The V call is TRBV6-7, the J call TRBJ2-7, with D possibly being TRBD1 (5 bases). TRBV6-7 is classed as an ORF, of uncertain function. Trimming took off 4 bases at V and 0 bases at J, with 10 bases between the two ends. This CDR3 is built from 14 residues. The CDR3: CASSSNRSSYEQYF. In DNA form, the CDR3 reads TGTGCCAGCAGTTCCAACAGGAGCTCCTACGAGCAGTACTTC.

This chain uses TRBV27 with TRBJ2-1; 7 bases match TRBD1. This CDR3 is 15 amino acids long. Looked up from germline, CDR1 is MNHEY and CDR2 is SMNVEV (reference sequence). V lost 1 base and J lost 8; bases outside the gene matches: 8. DNA for the CDR3: TGTGCCAGCAGTTTATGGGGGACAGAATACGATGAGCAGTTCTTC. As protein: CASSLWGTEYDEQFF.

The V and J genes are TRBV19 and TRBJ1-1; 8 bases agree with TRBD1. The CDR3 has 13 residues. The germline gives CDR1 LNHDA, CDR2 SQIVND (reference sequence). V lost 6 bases, J lost 3 bases, and 3 bases stayed unmatched. The CDR3 DNA reads TGTGCCAGTAGACAGGGGGGGGACACTGAAGCTTTCTTT. It translates to CASRQGGDTEAFF.